This passage covers 21 T cell receptor beta chains from one sample sequenced in a study of blood T cells in healthy people across ages. A second PCR, run for about 7 to 11 cycles, used a sample-barcoded 5' primer plus a J-beta primer mix. TCRdb recomputed calls from the 5' RACE reads with MiXCR, one row per CDR3 protein. The profile shows about 1,400,000 distinct CDR3 sequences, approximately 59% of them singletons. The sequencing sample was made of blood. The source of these receptors is a man between 18 and 29 years old in good health.

This clonotype showed up just a few times. The V and J genes are TRBV20-1 and TRBJ1-2, with 7 bases identical to TRBD1. Germline loops: CDR1 DFQATT, CDR2 SNEGSKA (reference sequence). Unmatched junction bases numbered 2, after V lost 1 base and J lost 6 bases. The CDR3 length is 12 residues. The CDR3: CSARGQGDGYTF. Here the CDR3 DNA reads TGCAGTGCTAGAGGACAGGGTGATGGCTACACCTTC.

J is TRBJ2-5 and V is TRBV14; D is undetermined. V gave up 3 bases and J gave up 1 base, with 12 bases separating them. Germline V CDR1 and CDR2: SGHDN, FVKESK. The CDR3 length is 15 residues. The CDR3 here is CASSHPPSGQETQYF. CDR3 nucleotides: TGTGCCAGCAGCCATCCTCCTTCGGGCCAAGAGACCCAGTACTTC.

CDR3 sequence: CAISTGLANQITYEQYF. Written as DNA, the CDR3 is TGTGCCATCTCAACGGGACTAGCGAATCAAATTACCTACGAGCAGTACTTC. The rearrangement joins TRBV28 to TRBJ2-7, with 10 positions matching TRBD2. V dropped 10 bases and J dropped 2; count of bases not matched to a gene: 17. The CDR3 is 17 amino acids. Germline V gene data show CDR1 as MDHEN and CDR2 as SYDVKM.

This clonotype showed up just a few times. J is TRBJ1-1 and V is TRBV4-1, with D uncertain. This CDR3 spans 13 amino acids. Germline V gene sequence: CDR1 MGHRA, CDR2 YSYEKL. Trimming stripped 1 base from V and 6 bases from J, with 9 bases between. Written as DNA, the CDR3 is TGCGCCAGCAGCCAAGGTCTGGGATCTGAAGCTTTCTTT. It specifies CASSQGLGSEAFF.

The gene calls are TRBV12-3 or TRBV12-4 and TRBJ1-1; 11 positions agree with TRBD1. The CDR3 sequence is 16 residues long. V was clipped by 4 bases and J by 4 bases; unmatched bases: 8. CDR3 loop: CASSSRRTGGGTEAFF. DNA for the CDR3: TGTGCCAGCAGTTCACGCCGGACAGGGGGCGGCACTGAAGCTTTCTTT.

In this sample, this clonotype turned up a few times. V usage is TRBV7-2 and J usage is TRBJ2-6; possibly TRBD2 for D (6 bases). CDR3 length equals 18 residues. CDR1 SGHTA and CDR2 FQGNSA come from the germline V gene. V lost 2 bases, J lost 0 bases, and 14 bases lay in between. The CDR3 DNA reads as TGTGCCAGCAGCTTATCCGGCGGGACCCACTCTGGGGCCAACGTCCTGACTTTC. It specifies CASSLSGGTHSGANVLTF.

The V gene is TRBV12-3 or TRBV12-4, the J gene TRBJ1-2; 8 nucleotides match TRBD1. CDR3 length: 13 amino acids. Trimming cost V 6 bases and J 6 bases; bases outside gene matches: 6. The CDR3 DNA reads as TGTGCCAGCAGCGGACAGGGCGTAAATGGCTACACCTTC. Translation: CASSGQGVNGYTF.

The J gene is TRBJ2-7, the V gene TRBV4-1; TRBD2 matches 13 bases. There are 16 residues in the CDR3. V gave up 4 bases and J gave up 6 bases; unmatched junction bases: 9. Germline CDR1 reads MGHRA; CDR2 reads YSYEKL. In DNA, the CDR3 is TGCGCCAGCAGCCGAAGGACTAGCGGGAGTGGTCTCGAGCAGTACTTC. Its protein product is CASSRRTSGSGLEQYF.

The V call is TRBV4-3, the J call TRBJ2-5; a weak D match, TRBD1 (6 bases). CDR3 length: 16 residues. The germline V gene has CDR1 LGHNA and CDR2 YSLEER. Trimming stripped 2 bases from V and 1 base from J, with 14 bases between. The chain's CDR3 is CASSQLHRDTQETQYF. The CDR3 nucleotides read TGCGCCAGCAGCCAACTACACCGGGACACCCAAGAGACCCAGTACTTC.

V gene TRBV29-1 combines with J gene TRBJ1-4; D might be TRBD1 (5 bases). Trimming shortened V by 4 bases and J by 7 bases, and 10 bases separated the two germline ends. Looked up from germline, CDR1 is SQVTM and CDR2 is ANQGSEA. CDR3 size: 12 residues. CDR3 DNA sequence: TGCAGCGTTGGCACAGGCACTGAAAAACTGTTTTTT. Translating it yields CSVGTGTEKLFF.

This clonotype was counted a single time. V usage is TRBV28 and J usage is TRBJ2-7; 11 bases map to TRBD1. Germline V gives CDR1 MDHEN, CDR2 SYDVKM. The CDR3 has 14 amino acids. With V trimmed by 4 bases and J by 5 bases, 4 bases remained unmatched. CDR3 sequence (DNA): TGTGCCAGCAGTTGGGTGGACAGGGGGCACGAGCAGTACTTC. Translated, it gives CASSWVDRGHEQYF.

This clonotype was seen more than once but under ten times. V gene TRBV7-9 combines with J gene TRBJ2-7; 7 bases align to TRBD1. This CDR3 contains 16 residues. V lost 5 bases, J lost 4 bases, and 14 bases stayed unmatched. CDR1 is SEHNR and CDR2 is FQNEAQ in the germline V gene (reference sequence). The CDR3 is CASSDDHGQVLYEQYF. DNA for the CDR3: TGTGCCAGCAGCGATGACCACGGACAGGTCCTTTACGAGCAGTACTTC.

This clonotype was detected a few times. The V call is TRBV29-1, the J call TRBJ2-1, with a possible D match to TRBD1 (6 bases). V lost 7 bases to trimming and J lost 7 bases, with 20 bases between them. The germline CDR1 and CDR2 sequences are SQVTM and ANQGSEA. The CDR3 runs to 14 residues. CDR3 loop: CSAKQGLRENEQFF. CDR3 DNA: TGCAGCGCCAAACAGGGTCTTCGTGAAAATGAGCAGTTCTTC.

The V and J genes are TRBV2 and TRBJ2-3, with unresolved D. Germline values: CDR1 SNHLY, CDR2 FYNNEI. Trimming removed 7 bases at V and 0 bases at J, with 11 bases between. CDR3 size: 14 residues. CDR3 protein: CASKSQLSTDTQYF. The CDR3 DNA reads as TGTGCCAGCAAGTCTCAACTTAGCACAGATACGCAGTATTTT.

This clonotype was observed a few times. CDR3 DNA: TGTGCCAGCAGCCCGATACAGGGAATGGAGACCCAGTACTTC. It is translated as CASSPIQGMETQYF. The chain uses TRBV11-2 and TRBJ2-5, with a weak D call TRBD1 (6 bases). The CDR3 contains 14 residues. Germline-derived CDR1 and CDR2 are SGHAT and FQNNGV. V lost 5 bases and J lost 5, with 15 bases in between. The full variable domain, rest sourced from reference TRBV11-2 and TRBJ2-5, is EAGVAQSPRYKIIEKRQSVAFWCNPISGHATLYWYQQILGQGPKLLIQFQNNGVVDDSQLPKDRFSAERLKGVDSTLKIQPAKLEDSAVYLCASSPIQGMETQYFGPGTRLLVL.

The gene calls are TRBV28 and TRBJ2-7, with TRBD1 matching 9 bases. The CDR3 is made up of 14 amino acids. V lost 10 bases to trimming and J lost 5 bases; unmatched junction nucleotides: 12. Looked up from germline, CDR1 is MDHEN and CDR2 is SYDVKM. CDR3 protein: CAILGGQGFHEQYF. CDR3 bases: TGTGCCATTCTGGGGGGACAGGGTTTCCACGAGCAGTACTTC. Full variable domain (remainder filled in from reference TRBV28 and TRBJ2-7): DVKVTQSSRYLVKRTGEKVFLECVQDMDHENMFWYRQDPGLGLRLIYFSYDVKMKEKGDIPEGYSVSREKKERFSLILESASTNQTSMYLCAILGGQGFHEQYFGPGTRLTVT.

This clonotype was counted many times. The rearrangement links TRBV4-2 to TRBJ2-3, with no clear D. Trimming removed 0 bases from V and 2 bases from J, with 6 bases in between. Germline CDR1 is LGHNA and CDR2 is YNFKEQ. The CDR3 loop spans 14 amino acids. The CDR3 nucleotides are TGTGCCAGCAGCCAAGAGGTCGACACAGATACGCAGTATTTT. It yields the protein CASSQEVDTDTQYF.

This clonotype was seen only a few times. The chain carries TRBV7-4 and TRBJ2-1, with 7 nucleotides matching TRBD2. The length of the CDR3 is 16 residues. Germline values: CDR1 SGHVT, CDR2 SQSDAQ. The V gene end was trimmed by 1 base and the J gene end by 5 bases; junction bases not matched to a gene: 8. CDR3 nucleotides: TGTGCCAGCAGCTTAGTGGGGACTACCGGGGACAATGAGCAGTTCTTC. Translated, it gives CASSLVGTTGDNEQFF.

The V and J genes are TRBV12-3 or TRBV12-4 and TRBJ2-1; the D is unclear. Deletions cut 6 bases from V and 12 bases from J, with 12 bases between. The length of the CDR3 is 11 residues. The CDR3 loop reads CASRPRMRQFF. The CDR3 DNA is TGTGCCAGCAGGCCCCGTATGAGGCAGTTCTTC.

The chain links TRBV20-1 to TRBJ2-7, with D unclear. Germline V lookup: CDR1 DFQATT, CDR2 SNEGSKA (reference sequence). V lost 1 base to trimming and J lost 3 bases, with 13 bases between them. This CDR3 spans 14 amino acids. Here the CDR3 DNA reads TGCAGTGCTAGAGGACCCGAGGTGTTCTACGAGCAGTACTTC. Its protein is CSARGPEVFYEQYF.

The chain uses TRBV11-2 and TRBJ1-2; no clear D. Germline CDR1 reads SGHAT; CDR2 reads FQNNGV. This CDR3 region has 14 residues. V lost 3 bases and J lost 3, with 11 bases in between. The CDR3 protein is CASSFAGNHYGYTF. CDR3 DNA: TGTGCCAGCAGCTTTGCCGGGAATCACTATGGCTACACCTTC.